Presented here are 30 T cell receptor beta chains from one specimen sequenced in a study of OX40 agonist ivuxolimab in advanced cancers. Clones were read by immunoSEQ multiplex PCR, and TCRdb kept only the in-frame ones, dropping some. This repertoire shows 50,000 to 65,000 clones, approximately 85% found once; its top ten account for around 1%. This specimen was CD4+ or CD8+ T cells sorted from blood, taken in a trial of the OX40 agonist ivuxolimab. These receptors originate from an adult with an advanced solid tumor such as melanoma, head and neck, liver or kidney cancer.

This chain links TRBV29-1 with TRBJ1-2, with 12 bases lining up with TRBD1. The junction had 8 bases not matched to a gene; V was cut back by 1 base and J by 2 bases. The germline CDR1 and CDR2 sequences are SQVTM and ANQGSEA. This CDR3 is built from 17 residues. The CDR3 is CSVEVSPGQGANYGYTF. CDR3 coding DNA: TGCAGCGTTGAAGTTTCTCCGGGACAGGGGGCGAACTATGGCTACACCTTC.

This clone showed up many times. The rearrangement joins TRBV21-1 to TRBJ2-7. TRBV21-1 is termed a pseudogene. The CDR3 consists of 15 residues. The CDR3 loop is CASSSGPITSYEQYF. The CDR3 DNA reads TGTGCCAGCAGCAGCGGACCGATAACCTCCTACGAGCAGTACTTC.

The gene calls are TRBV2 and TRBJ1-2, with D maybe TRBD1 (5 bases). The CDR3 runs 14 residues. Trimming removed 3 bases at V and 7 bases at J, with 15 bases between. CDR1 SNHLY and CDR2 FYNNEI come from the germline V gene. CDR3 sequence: CASSDTGRDSGYTF. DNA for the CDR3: TGTGCCAGCAGTGATACTGGCAGGGACTCTGGCTACACCTTC.

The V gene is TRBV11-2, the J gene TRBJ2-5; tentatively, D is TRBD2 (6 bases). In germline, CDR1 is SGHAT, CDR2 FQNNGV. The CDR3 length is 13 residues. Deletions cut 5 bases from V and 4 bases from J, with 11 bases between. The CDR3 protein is CASSGVRGETQYF. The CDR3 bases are TGTGCCAGCAGCGGGGTGCGGGGAGAGACCCAGTACTTC.

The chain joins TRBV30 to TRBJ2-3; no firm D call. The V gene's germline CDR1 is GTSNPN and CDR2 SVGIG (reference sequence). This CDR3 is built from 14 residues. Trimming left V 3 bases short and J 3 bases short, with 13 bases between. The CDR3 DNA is TGTGCCTGGAGCTTGGGCTTCCGAACAGATACGCAGTATTTT. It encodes CAWSLGFRTDTQYF.

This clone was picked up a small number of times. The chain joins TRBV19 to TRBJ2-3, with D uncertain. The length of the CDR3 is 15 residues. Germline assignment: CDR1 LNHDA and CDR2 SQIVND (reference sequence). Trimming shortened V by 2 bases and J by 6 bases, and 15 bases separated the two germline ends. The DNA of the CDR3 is TGTGCCAGTAGTATATCCCCCACCGCTGGGGATACGCAGTATTTT. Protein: CASSISPTAGDTQYF.

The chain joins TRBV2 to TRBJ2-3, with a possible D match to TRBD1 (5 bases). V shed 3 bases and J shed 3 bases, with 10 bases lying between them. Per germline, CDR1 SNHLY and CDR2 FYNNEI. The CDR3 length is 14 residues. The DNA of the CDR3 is TGTGCCAGCAGTGACAGGGCCAGGACAGATACGCAGTATTTT. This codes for CASSDRARTDTQYF.

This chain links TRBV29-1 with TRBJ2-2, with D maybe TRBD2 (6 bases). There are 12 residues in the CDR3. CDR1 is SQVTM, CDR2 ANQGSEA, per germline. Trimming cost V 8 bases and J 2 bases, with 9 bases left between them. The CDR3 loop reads CSTRGNTGELFF. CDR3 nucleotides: TGCAGCACGCGGGGAAACACCGGGGAGCTGTTTTTT.

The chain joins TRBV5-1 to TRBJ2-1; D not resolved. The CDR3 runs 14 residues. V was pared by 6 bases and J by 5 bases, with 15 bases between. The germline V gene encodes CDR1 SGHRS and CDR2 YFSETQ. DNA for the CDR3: TGCGCCAGCACAGACATCAACCCTAACAATGAGCAGTTCTTC. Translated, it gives CASTDINPNNEQFF.

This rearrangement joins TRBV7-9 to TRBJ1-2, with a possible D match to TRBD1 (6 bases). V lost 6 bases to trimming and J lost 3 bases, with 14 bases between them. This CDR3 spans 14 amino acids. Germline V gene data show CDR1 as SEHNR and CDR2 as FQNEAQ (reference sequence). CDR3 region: CASSSGSGDYGYTF. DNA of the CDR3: TGTGCCAGCAGTTCTGGGTCAGGGGACTATGGCTACACCTTC.

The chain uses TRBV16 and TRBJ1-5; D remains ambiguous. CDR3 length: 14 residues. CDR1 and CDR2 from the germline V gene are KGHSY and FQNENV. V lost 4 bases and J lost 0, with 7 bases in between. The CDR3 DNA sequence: TGTGCCAGCAGCCGCGACTATAGCAATCAGCCCCAGCATTTT. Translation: CASSRDYSNQPQHF.

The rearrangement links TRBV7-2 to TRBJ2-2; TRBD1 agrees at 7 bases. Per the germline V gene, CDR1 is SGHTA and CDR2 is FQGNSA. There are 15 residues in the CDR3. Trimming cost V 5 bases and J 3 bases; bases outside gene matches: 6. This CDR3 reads CASSAGGWDTGELFF. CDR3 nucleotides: TGTGCCAGCAGCGCAGGGGGTTGGGACACCGGGGAGCTGTTTTTT.

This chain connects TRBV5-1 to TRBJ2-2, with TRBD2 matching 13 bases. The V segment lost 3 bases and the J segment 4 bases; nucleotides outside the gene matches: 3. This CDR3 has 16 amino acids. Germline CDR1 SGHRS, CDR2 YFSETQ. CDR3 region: CASSSGLAGATGELFF. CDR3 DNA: TGCGCCAGCAGCTCAGGACTAGCGGGGGCCACCGGGGAGCTGTTTTTT.

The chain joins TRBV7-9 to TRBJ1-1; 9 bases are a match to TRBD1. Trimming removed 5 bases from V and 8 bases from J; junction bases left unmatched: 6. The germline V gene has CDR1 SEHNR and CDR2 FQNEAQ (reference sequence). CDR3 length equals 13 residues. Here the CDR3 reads CASSNTGGLEAFF. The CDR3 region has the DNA TGTGCCAGCAGCAATACAGGGGGCCTAGAAGCTTTCTTT.

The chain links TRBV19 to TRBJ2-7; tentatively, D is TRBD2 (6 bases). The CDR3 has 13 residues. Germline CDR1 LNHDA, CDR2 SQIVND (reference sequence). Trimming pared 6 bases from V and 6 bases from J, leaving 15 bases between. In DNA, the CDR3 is TGTGCCAGTAGGCCCCGGCAGGGAGGCGAGCAGTACTTC. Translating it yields CASRPRQGGEQYF.

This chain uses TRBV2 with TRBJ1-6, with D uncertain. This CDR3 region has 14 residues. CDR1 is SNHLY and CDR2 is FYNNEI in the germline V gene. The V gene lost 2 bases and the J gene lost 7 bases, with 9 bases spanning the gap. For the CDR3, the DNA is TGTGCCAGCAGTGAAACACAGATCAATTCACCCCTCCACTTT. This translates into CASSETQINSPLHF.

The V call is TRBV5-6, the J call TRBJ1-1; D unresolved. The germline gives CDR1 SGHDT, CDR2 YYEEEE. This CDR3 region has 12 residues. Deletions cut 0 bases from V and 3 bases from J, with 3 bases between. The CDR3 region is CASSLEYTEAFF. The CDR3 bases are TGTGCCAGCAGCTTGGAGTACACTGAAGCTTTCTTT.

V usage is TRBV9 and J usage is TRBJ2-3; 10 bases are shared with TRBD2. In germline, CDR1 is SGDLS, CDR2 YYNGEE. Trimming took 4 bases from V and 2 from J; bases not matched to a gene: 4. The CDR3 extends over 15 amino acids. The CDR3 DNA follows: TGTGCCAGCAGCTCTAGCGGGGGATCCACAGATACGCAGTATTTT. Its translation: CASSSSGGSTDTQYF.

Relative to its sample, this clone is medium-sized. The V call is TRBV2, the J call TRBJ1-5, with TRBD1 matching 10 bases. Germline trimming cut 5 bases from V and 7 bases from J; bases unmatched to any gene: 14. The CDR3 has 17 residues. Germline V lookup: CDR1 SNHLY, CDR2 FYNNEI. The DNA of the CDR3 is TGTGCCAGCAGTTTTCTAACCGGGACAGGGGTTAGGCAGCCCCAGCATTTT. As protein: CASSFLTGTGVRQPQHF.

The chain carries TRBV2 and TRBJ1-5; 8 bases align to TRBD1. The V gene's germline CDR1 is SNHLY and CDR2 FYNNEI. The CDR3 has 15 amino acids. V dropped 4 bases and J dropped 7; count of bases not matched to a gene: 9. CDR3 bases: TGTGCCAGCAGTGTGGTGGGACAGGCCGTGCAGCCCCAGCATTTT. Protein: CASSVVGQAVQPQHF.

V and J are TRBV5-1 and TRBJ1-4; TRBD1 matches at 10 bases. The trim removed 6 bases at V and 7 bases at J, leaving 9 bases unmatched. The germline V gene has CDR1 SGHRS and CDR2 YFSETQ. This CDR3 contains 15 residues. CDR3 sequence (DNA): TGCGCCAGCAACCGACAGGGGGCGTTCGGTGAAAAACTGTTTTTT. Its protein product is CASNRQGAFGEKLFF.

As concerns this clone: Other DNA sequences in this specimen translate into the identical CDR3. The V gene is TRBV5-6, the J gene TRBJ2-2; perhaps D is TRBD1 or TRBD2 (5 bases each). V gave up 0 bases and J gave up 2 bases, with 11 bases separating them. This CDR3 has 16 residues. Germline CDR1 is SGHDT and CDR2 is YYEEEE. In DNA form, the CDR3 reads TGTGCCAGCAGCTTGGGCCTTGGGGGAAACACCGGGGAGCTGTTTTTT. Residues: CASSLGLGGNTGELFF.

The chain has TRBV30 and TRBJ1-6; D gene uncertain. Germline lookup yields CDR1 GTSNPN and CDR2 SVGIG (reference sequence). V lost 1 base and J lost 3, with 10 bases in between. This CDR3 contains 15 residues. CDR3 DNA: TGTGCCTGGAGTGACGCCACTTTCTATAATTCACCCCTCCACTTT. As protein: CAWSDATFYNSPLHF. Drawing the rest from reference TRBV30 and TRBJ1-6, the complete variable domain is SQTIHQWPATLVQPVGSPLSLECTVEGTSNPNLYWYRQAAGRGLQLLFYSVGIGQISSEVPQNLSASRPQDRQFILSSKKLLLSDSGFYLCAWSDATFYNSPLHFGNGTRLTVT.

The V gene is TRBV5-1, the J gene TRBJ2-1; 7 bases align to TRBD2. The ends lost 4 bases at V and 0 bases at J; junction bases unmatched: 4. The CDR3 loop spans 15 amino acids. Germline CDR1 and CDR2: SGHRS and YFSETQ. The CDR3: CASSPSGGSYNEQFF. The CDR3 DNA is TGCGCCAGCAGCCCATCGGGGGGCTCCTACAATGAGCAGTTCTTC. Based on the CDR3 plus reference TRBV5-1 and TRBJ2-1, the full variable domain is KAGVTQTPRYLIKTRGQQVTLSCSPISGHRSVSWYQQTPGQGLQFLFEYFSETQRNKGNFPGRFSGRQFSNSRSEMNVSTLELGDSALYLCASSPSGGSYNEQFFGPGTRLTVL.

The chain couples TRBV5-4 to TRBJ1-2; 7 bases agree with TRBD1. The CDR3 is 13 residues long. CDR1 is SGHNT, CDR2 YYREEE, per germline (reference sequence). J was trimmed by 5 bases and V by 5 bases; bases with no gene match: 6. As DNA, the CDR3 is TGTGCCAGCAGTAGACAGGGTCTGTATGGCTACACCTTC. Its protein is CASSRQGLYGYTF.

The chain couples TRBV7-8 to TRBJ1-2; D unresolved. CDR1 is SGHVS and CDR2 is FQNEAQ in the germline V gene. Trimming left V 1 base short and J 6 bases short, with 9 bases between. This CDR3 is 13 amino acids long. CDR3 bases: TGTGCCAGCAGCTTAGACGGCCTGAATGGCTACACCTTC. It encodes CASSLDGLNGYTF.

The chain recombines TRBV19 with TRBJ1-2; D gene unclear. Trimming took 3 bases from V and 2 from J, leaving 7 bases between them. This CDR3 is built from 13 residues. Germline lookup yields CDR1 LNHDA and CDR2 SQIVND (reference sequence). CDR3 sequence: CASSIDKNYGYTF. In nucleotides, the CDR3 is TGTGCCAGTAGTATCGACAAGAACTATGGCTACACCTTC.

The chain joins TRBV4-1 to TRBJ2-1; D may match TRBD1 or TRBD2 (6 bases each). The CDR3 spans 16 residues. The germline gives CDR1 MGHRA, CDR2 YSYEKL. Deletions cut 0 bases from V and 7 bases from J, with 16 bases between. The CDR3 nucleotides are TGCGCCAGCAGCCAAGAAGGGCTAGGGGGGACAAATGAGCAGTTCTTC. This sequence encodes CASSQEGLGGTNEQFF.

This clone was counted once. In DNA form, the CDR3 reads TGTGCCAGCTCACCCCTTTCTCTCAACTCTGGAAACACCATATATTTT. It encodes CASSPLSLNSGNTIYF. The chain links TRBV18 to TRBJ1-3, with D uncertain. Germline V lookup: CDR1 KGHSH, CDR2 LQKENI. This CDR3 contains 16 residues. The V gene lost 3 bases and the J gene lost 0 bases, with 12 bases spanning the gap. Full variable domain (remainder filled in from reference TRBV18 and TRBJ1-3): NAGVMQNPRHLVRRRGQEARLRCSPMKGHSHVYWYRQLPEEGLKFMVYLQKENIIDESGMPKERFSAEFPKEGPSILRIQQVVRGDSAAYFCASSPLSLNSGNTIYFGEGSWLTVV.

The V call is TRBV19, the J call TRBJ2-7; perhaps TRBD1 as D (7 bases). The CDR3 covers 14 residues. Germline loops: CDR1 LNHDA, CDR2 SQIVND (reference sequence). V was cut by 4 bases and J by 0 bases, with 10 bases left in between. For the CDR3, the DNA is TGTGCCAGTAGTAGGGGGGACAGCTCCTACGAGCAGTACTTC. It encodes CASSRGDSSYEQYF.